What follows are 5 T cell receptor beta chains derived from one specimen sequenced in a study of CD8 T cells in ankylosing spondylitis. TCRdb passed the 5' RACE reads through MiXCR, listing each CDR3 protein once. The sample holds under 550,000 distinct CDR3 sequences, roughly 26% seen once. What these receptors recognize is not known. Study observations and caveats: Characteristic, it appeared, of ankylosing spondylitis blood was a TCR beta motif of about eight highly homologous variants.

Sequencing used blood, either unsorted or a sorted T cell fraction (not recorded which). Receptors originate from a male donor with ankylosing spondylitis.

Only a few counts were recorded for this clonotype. Here the CDR3 reads CSATGQASNQPQHF. CDR3 DNA: TGCAGTGCTACTGGACAGGCTAGCAATCAGCCCCAGCATTTT. The chain links TRBV20-1 to TRBJ1-5; 7 bases map to TRBD1. Trimming removed 4 bases from V and 0 bases from J; junction bases left unmatched: 3. CDR1 is DFQATT, CDR2 SNEGSKA, per germline (reference sequence). CDR3 length: 14 residues.

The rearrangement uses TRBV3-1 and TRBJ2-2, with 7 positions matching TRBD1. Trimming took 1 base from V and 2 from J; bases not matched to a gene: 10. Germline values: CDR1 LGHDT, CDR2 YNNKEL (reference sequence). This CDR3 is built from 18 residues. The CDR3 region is CASSQGLRGRQNTGELFF. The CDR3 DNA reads TGTGCCAGCAGCCAAGGTCTCAGGGGGAGACAAAACACCGGGGAGCTGTTTTTT.

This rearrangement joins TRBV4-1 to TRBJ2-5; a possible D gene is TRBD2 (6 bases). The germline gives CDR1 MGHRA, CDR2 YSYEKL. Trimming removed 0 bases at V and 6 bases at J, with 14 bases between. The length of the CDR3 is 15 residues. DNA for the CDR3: TGCGCCAGCAGCCAAGATTGGGGGACTCATCAGACCCAGTACTTC. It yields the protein CASSQDWGTHQTQYF.

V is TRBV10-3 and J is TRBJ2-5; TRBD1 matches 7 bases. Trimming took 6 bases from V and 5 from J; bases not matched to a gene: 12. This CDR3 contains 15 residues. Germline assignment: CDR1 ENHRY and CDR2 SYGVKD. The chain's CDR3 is CAIRTGTDLMETQYF. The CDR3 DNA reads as TGTGCCATCAGGACCGGGACAGACCTCATGGAGACCCAGTACTTC.

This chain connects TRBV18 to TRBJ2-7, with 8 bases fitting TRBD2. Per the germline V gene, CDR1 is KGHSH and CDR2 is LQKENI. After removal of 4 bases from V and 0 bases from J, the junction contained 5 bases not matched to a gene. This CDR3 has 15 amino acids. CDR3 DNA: TGTGCCAGCTCACTCGGACTAGCCGTCTCCTACGAGCAGTACTTC. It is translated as CASSLGLAVSYEQYF.